One sample yielded the 27 T cell receptor beta chains listed below, sequenced in a study of cytomegalovirus exposure and HLA in healthy donors. The PCR made use of 60 Vbeta and 13 Jbeta primers. Measured with immunoSEQ multiplex PCR; TCRdb has only the in-frame clones, and not every one. The profile shows 150,000 to 200,000 clones, roughly 81% of them singletons. Source material: PBMCs. The receptors originated from a woman between 18 and 29 years old in good health and CMV-seropositive.

This chain uses TRBV7-8 with TRBJ1-6, with 7 bases matching TRBD1. The CDR3 is 14 amino acids. Germline values: CDR1 SGHVS, CDR2 FQNEAQ. The trim removed 6 bases at V and 7 bases at J, leaving 6 bases unmatched. In DNA, the CDR3 is TGTGCCAGCAGGCAGGGACAGAGGAATTCACCCCTCCACTTT. It is translated as CASRQGQRNSPLHF.

This clone has just a few counts. The chain joins TRBV29-1 to TRBJ2-3; D perhaps matches TRBD2 (5 bases). This CDR3 is built from 17 residues. Germline V gives CDR1 SQVTM, CDR2 ANQGSEA. V lost 1 base to trimming and J lost 2 bases, with 19 bases between them. CDR3 coding DNA: TGCAGCGTTGAAGTCTCTCGGGGTGTGCCATCCACAGATACGCAGTATTTT. Residues: CSVEVSRGVPSTDTQYF.

V is TRBV6-6 and J is TRBJ1-2; no definite D call. CDR1 MNHNY and CDR2 SVGAGI come from the germline V gene (reference sequence). The CDR3 totals 11 residues. Trimming shortened V by 7 bases and J by 6 bases, and 9 bases separated the two germline ends. The CDR3 DNA is TGTGCCAGCATGATCCGGGATGGCTACACCTTC. Its translation is CASMIRDGYTF.

The chain recombines TRBV11-1 with TRBJ1-4; TRBD1 aligns across 9 bases. Trimming removed 5 bases from V and 8 bases from J; junction bases left unmatched: 9. The CDR3 runs to 15 residues. Germline V gene lookup returns CDR1 SGHAT and CDR2 FQDESV (reference sequence). In DNA, the CDR3 is TGTGCCAGCAGCCCGAAGGGACAGGGTTGGGAAAAACTGTTTTTT. Its translation: CASSPKGQGWEKLFF.

The CDR3 sequence is CASSDSGLAQDEQFF. The CDR3 bases are TGTGCCAGCAGTGACTCGGGACTAGCCCAGGATGAGCAGTTCTTC. The J gene is TRBJ2-1, the V gene TRBV6-4, with TRBD2 matching 9 bases. Germline V CDR1 and CDR2: MRHNA, SNTAGT. The ends lost 0 bases at V and 8 bases at J; junction bases unmatched: 5. There are 15 residues in the CDR3.

This chain connects TRBV6-5 to TRBJ2-7; D might be TRBD1 (5 bases). Trimming removed 2 bases at V and 8 bases at J, with 13 bases between. Per germline, CDR1 MNHEY and CDR2 SVGAGI. The CDR3 contains 13 residues. Here the CDR3 reads CASSYELKGKQYF. As DNA, the CDR3 is TGTGCCAGCAGTTACGAATTGAAGGGGAAGCAGTACTTC.

The chain uses TRBV11-1 and TRBJ2-3; D is uncertain. The V and J ends lost 11 bases and 2 bases respectively, with 11 bases between them. Germline loops: CDR1 SGHAT, CDR2 FQDESV (reference sequence). The CDR3 is made up of 12 amino acids. In DNA, the CDR3 is TGTGCCTGGAGCCTTGACACAGATACGCAGTATTTT. Residues: CAWSLDTDTQYF.

The chain joins TRBV4-2 to TRBJ1-6; D is ambiguous. The CDR3 is 17 residues long. Germline V gives CDR1 LGHNA, CDR2 YNFKEQ. The V end lost 5 bases, the J end lost 7 bases, and 21 bases lay between the germline ends. CDR3 nucleotides: TGTGCCAGCAGCTTTAGGCCGACATCATACGAGAATTCACCCCTCCACTTT. It encodes CASSFRPTSYENSPLHF.

The chain is built from TRBV5-6 and TRBJ1-1; no clear D gene. Trimming cost V 1 base and J 1 base, with 14 bases left between them. This CDR3 has 16 residues. Germline CDR1 is SGHDT and CDR2 is YYEEEE. CDR3 sequence: CASSLITGLANTEAFF. The CDR3 region has the DNA TGTGCCAGCAGCTTGATTACGGGGTTAGCGAACACTGAAGCTTTCTTT.

The sample holds one count of this clone. V gene TRBV19 combines with J gene TRBJ1-3; D not resolved. In germline, CDR1 is LNHDA, CDR2 SQIVND (reference sequence). CDR3 length: 14 residues. Trimming left V 2 bases short and J 3 bases short, with 8 bases between. CDR3 sequence (DNA): TGTGCCAGTAGTATATTGAGCGGTGGAAACACCATATATTTT. It yields the protein CASSILSGGNTIYF.

This chain uses TRBV4-3 with TRBJ1-6; D uncertain. The CDR3 loop spans 15 amino acids. Deletions cut 5 bases from V and 7 bases from J, with 15 bases between. Looked up from germline, CDR1 is LGHNA and CDR2 is YSLEER. The DNA of the CDR3 is TGCGCCAGCAGCTACCAGGTAGAGGGAAATTCACCCCTCCACTTT. Protein product: CASSYQVEGNSPLHF.

V usage is TRBV5-1 and J usage is TRBJ2-5; tentative D call: TRBD2 (6 bases). The V end lost 5 bases, the J end lost 3 bases, and 14 bases lay between the germline ends. This CDR3 region has 14 residues. The germline V gene has CDR1 SGHRS and CDR2 YFSETQ. This chain's CDR3 is CASRLSGLKETQYF. The CDR3 DNA sequence: TGCGCCAGCAGGCTTTCGGGACTTAAAGAGACCCAGTACTTC. The full variable domain, completed using reference TRBV5-1 and TRBJ2-5, is KAGVTQTPRYLIKTRGQQVTLSCSPISGHRSVSWYQQTPGQGLQFLFEYFSETQRNKGNFPGRFSGRQFSNSRSEMNVSTLELGDSALYLCASRLSGLKETQYFGPGTRLLVL.

The J gene is TRBJ1-5, the V gene TRBV5-4; D is perhaps TRBD1 (5 bases). V was shortened by 2 bases and J by 6 bases, with 12 bases between the two germline ends. Germline values: CDR1 SGHNT, CDR2 YYREEE (reference sequence). CDR3 length equals 14 residues. CDR3 amino acids: CASSFGGDAQPQHF. The CDR3 DNA is TGTGCCAGCAGCTTTGGGGGGGATGCTCAGCCCCAGCATTTT.

This chain links TRBV6-1 with TRBJ1-5, with D perhaps matching TRBD1 (5 bases). The CDR3 has 15 residues. Per germline, CDR1 MNHNS and CDR2 SASEGT. The V gene lost 1 base and the J gene lost 4 bases, with 11 bases spanning the gap. This CDR3 reads CASSEVRGGNQPQHF. Written as DNA, the CDR3 is TGTGCCAGCAGTGAAGTTAGGGGTGGGAATCAGCCCCAGCATTTT.

The chain is built from TRBV9 and TRBJ2-2; D gene ambiguous. Trimming took off 2 bases at V and 1 base at J, with 15 bases between the two ends. From germline, CDR1 is SGDLS and CDR2 YYNGEE. The CDR3 length is 17 residues. The CDR3 loop is CASSVLGGLGNTGELFF. Written as DNA, the CDR3 is TGTGCCAGCAGCGTCCTCGGCGGTCTGGGGAACACCGGGGAGCTGTTTTTT.

V is TRBV25-1 and J is TRBJ2-1, with TRBD1 matching 10 bases. This CDR3 has 15 amino acids. The V gene end was trimmed by 0 bases and the J gene end by 6 bases; junction bases not matched to a gene: 2. Germline lookup yields CDR1 MGHDK and CDR2 SYGVNS. CDR3 coding DNA: TGTGCCAGCAGTGAATATGGGACAGGGGTCAATGAGCAGTTCTTC. Translation: CASSEYGTGVNEQFF. Full variable domain (missing parts from reference TRBV25-1 and TRBJ2-1): EADIYQTPRYLVIGTGKKITLECSQTMGHDKMYWYQQDPGMELHLIHYSYGVNSTEKGDLSSESTVSRIRTEHFPLTLESARPSHTSQYLCASSEYGTGVNEQFFGPGTRLTVL.

The chain combines TRBV7-7 with TRBJ1-5; the D is unclear. Trimming left V 3 bases short and J 9 bases short, with 12 bases between. The CDR3 covers 13 residues. Per germline, CDR1 SSHAT and CDR2 FNYEAQ (reference sequence). Here the CDR3 DNA reads TGTGCCAGCAGCTTGGACCCCGAGGGGCCCCAGCATTTT. This encodes CASSLDPEGPQHF.

The genes are TRBV7-8 and TRBJ2-7, with 7 bases aligning to TRBD1. Germline V gene sequence: CDR1 SGHVS, CDR2 FQNEAQ. The CDR3 extends over 16 amino acids. V was pared by 5 bases and J by 3 bases, with 13 bases of the junction left unmatched. The CDR3 DNA sequence: TGTGCCAGCAGCAATACCGGGACAGAGGTTTACTACGAGCAGTACTTC. This gives the protein CASSNTGTEVYYEQYF.

This clone came up once. A junction end diverges from the germline sequence, so it may reflect a read error. The chain carries TRBV7-9 and TRBJ1-6, with D maybe TRBD1 (5 bases). This CDR3 region has 17 residues. In germline, CDR1 is SEHNR, CDR2 FQNEAQ (reference sequence). Here the CDR3 DNA reads TGTTCCAGCAACTTAAGCAGGGACTCTTTGTCAGTCTCACCCCTCCACTTT. Translating gives CSSNLSRDSLSVSPLHF.

The rearrangement links TRBV14 to TRBJ2-3; D ambiguous. V was pared by 3 bases and J by 2 bases, with 9 bases between. CDR3 size: 14 residues. Germline V gene data show CDR1 as SGHDN and CDR2 as FVKESK. For the CDR3, the DNA is TGTGCCAGCAGCCACGTCCTAGACACAGATACGCAGTATTTT. It specifies CASSHVLDTDTQYF. Based on the CDR3 plus reference TRBV14 and TRBJ2-3, the full variable domain is EAGVTQFPSHSVIEKGQTVTLRCDPISGHDNLYWYRRVMGKEIKFLLHFVKESKQDESGMPNNRFLAERTGGTYSTLKVQPAELEDSGVYFCASSHVLDTDTQYFGPGTRLTVL.

This chain joins TRBV5-4 and TRBJ2-7; weak D call: TRBD1 (5 bases). The CDR3 loop spans 12 amino acids. CDR1 is SGHNT and CDR2 is YYREEE in the germline V gene (reference sequence). With 0 bases removed from V and 6 bases from J, the gap between germline ends came to 7 bases. CDR3 in DNA: TGTGCCAGCAGCTTGGGACAGAGCGAGCAGTACTTC. Amino acids: CASSLGQSEQYF.

V is TRBV5-1 and J is TRBJ2-5; 9 bases fit TRBD2. The CDR3 is 14 amino acids. Germline assignment: CDR1 SGHRS and CDR2 YFSETQ. V was clipped by 4 bases and J by 1 base; unmatched bases: 2. The CDR3 loop reads CASSGGGVQETQYF. Written as DNA, the CDR3 is TGCGCCAGCAGCGGCGGGGGGGTCCAAGAGACCCAGTACTTC.

V gene TRBV30 combines with J gene TRBJ1-6; a weak D match, TRBD1 (5 bases). V was pared by 2 bases and J by 13 bases, with 9 bases between. The germline CDR1 and CDR2 sequences are GTSNPN and SVGIG (reference sequence). CDR3 length: 11 residues. CDR3 in amino acids: CAWSSGAPLHF. The CDR3 region has the DNA TGTGCCTGGAGTTCTGGGGCGCCCCTCCACTTT.

V and J are TRBV5-6 and TRBJ2-7; TRBD1 is a possible D gene (6 bases). CDR3 size: 15 residues. Germline CDR1 reads SGHDT; CDR2 reads YYEEEE. V gave up 5 bases and J gave up 1 base, with 16 bases separating them. CDR3 loop: CASRPSGTSSYEQYF. The CDR3 nucleotides are TGTGCCAGCAGACCATCCGGGACATCATCCTACGAGCAGTACTTC.

The chain links TRBV29-1 to TRBJ1-4, with unresolved D. The CDR3 covers 14 residues. The V gene's germline CDR1 is SQVTM and CDR2 ANQGSEA. Trimming cost V 6 bases and J 6 bases, with 17 bases left between them. For the CDR3, the DNA is TGCAGCGTGACTCATAGGTACGGCGATGAAAAACTGTTTTTT. This gives the protein CSVTHRYGDEKLFF.

The rearrangement uses TRBV18 and TRBJ2-2, with 7 bases identical to TRBD1. Germline trimming cut 3 bases from V and 1 base from J; bases unmatched to any gene: 5. Germline CDR1 is KGHSH and CDR2 is LQKENI. This CDR3 contains 16 residues. The CDR3 nucleotides are TGTGCCAGCTCACCCTGGGACAGAAAGAACACCGGGGAGCTGTTTTTT. Amino acids: CASSPWDRKNTGELFF.

The CDR3 nucleotides read TGTGCCAGCCAGACGGCGGGGGGACGCCAAGAGACCCAGTACTTC. Translated: CASQTAGGRQETQYF. The V and J genes are TRBV7-2 and TRBJ2-5; TRBD2 aligns across 8 bases. The CDR3 has 15 amino acids. V lost 8 bases to trimming and J lost 1 base; unmatched junction nucleotides: 9. Germline values: CDR1 SGHTA, CDR2 FQGNSA.